This T cell receptor beta chain stems from a study of shared clonotypes between healthy human individuals. General observations from the study: It was the few donors that limited the genetic and exposure-history diversity represented.

As to this clone: Its antigen is unknown.

The V gene's germline CDR1 is LNHDA and CDR2 SQIVND (reference sequence). The CDR3 has 14 amino acids. V lost 5 bases and J lost 6, with 14 bases in between. TCRdb keeps only in-frame clones here, not all; method: immunoSEQ multiplex PCR. The sample contains about 1 million clones, about 76% of which appear only once. The receptor was isolated from a young man in good health. The rearrangement joins TRBV19 to TRBJ1-5; no definite D call. The specimen was memory CD4+ T cells sorted from blood. Indicated subset: CD45RA-negative fraction. CDR3 sequence reads: CASSEGQYGQPQHF. In DNA, the CDR3 is TGTGCCAGTAGTGAAGGGCAGTACGGTCAGCCCCAGCATTTT.